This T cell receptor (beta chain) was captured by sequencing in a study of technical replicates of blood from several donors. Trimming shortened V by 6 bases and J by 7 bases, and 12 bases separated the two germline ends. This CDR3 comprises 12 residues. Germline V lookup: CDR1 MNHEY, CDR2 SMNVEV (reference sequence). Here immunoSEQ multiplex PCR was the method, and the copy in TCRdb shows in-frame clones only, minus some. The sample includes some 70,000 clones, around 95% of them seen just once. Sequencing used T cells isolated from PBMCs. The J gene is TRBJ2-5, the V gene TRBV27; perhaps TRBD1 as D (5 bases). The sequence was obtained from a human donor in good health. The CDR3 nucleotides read TGTGCCAGCAGGGGGCGGCTCAGGACCCAGTACTTC. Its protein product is CASRGRLRTQYF.